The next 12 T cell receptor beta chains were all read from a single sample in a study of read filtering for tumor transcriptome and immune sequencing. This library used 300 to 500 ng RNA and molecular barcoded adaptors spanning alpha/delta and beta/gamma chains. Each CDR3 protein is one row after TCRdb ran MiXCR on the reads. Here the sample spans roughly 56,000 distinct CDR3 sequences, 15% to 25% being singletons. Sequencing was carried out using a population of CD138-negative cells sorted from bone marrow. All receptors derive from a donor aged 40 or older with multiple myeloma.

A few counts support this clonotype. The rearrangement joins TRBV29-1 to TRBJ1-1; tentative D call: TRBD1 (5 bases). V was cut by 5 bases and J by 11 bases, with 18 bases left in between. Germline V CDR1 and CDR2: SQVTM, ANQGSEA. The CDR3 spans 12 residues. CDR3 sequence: CSVSSGQLGAFF. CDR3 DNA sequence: TGCAGCGTTTCCTCCGGACAACTAGGTGCTTTCTTT.

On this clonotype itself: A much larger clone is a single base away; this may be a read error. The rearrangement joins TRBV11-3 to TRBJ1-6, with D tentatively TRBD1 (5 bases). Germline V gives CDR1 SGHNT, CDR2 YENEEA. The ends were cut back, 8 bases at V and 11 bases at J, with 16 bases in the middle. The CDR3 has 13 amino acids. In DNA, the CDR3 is TGTGCCAGCGCCACAGGAATGGTGACACCCCTCCACTTT. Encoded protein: CASATGMVTPLHF.

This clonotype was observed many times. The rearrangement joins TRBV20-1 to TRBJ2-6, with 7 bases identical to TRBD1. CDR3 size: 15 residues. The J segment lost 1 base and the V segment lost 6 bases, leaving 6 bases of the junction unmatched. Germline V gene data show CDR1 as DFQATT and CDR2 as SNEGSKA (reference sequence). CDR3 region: CSARDRESGANVLTF. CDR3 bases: TGCAGTGCCCGCGACAGGGAGTCTGGGGCCAACGTCCTGACTTTC.

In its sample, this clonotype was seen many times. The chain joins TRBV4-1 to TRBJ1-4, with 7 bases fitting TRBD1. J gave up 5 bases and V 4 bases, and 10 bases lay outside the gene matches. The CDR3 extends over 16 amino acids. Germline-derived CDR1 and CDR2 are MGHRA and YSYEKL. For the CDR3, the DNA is TGCGCCAGCAGCCGGGGAGCCGGGACAGCGAATGAAAAACTGTTTTTT. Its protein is CASSRGAGTANEKLFF.

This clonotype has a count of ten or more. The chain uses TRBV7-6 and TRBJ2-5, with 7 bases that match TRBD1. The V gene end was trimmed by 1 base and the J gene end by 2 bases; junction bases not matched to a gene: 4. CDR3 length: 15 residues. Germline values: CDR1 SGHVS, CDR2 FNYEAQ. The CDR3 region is CASSLGQGVQETQYF. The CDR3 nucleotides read TGTGCCAGCAGCTTAGGCCAGGGGGTTCAAGAGACCCAGTACTTC.

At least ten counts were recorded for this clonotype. CDR3 sequence (DNA): TGCAGCGTTACCTCTTCAGGGGCTGAGCAGTTCTTC. Translation gives CSVTSSGAEQFF. The chain recombines TRBV29-1 with TRBJ2-1; a possible D gene is TRBD1 (6 bases). The CDR3 has 12 amino acids. The germline V gene has CDR1 SQVTM and CDR2 ANQGSEA. V lost 5 bases, J lost 9 bases, and 14 bases lay in between.

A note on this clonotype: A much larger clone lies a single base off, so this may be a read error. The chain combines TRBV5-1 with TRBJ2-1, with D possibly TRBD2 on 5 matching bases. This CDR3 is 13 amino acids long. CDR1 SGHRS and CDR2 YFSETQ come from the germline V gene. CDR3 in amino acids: CASRDITYNDQFF. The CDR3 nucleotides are TGCGCCAGCCGGGATATAACCTACAATGATCAGTTCTTC.

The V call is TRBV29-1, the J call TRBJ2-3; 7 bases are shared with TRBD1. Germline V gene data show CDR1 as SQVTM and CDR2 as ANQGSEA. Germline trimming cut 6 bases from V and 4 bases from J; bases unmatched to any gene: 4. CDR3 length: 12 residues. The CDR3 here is CSVLTGSDTQYF. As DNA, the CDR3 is TGCAGCGTGCTGACAGGGTCAGATACGCAGTATTTT.

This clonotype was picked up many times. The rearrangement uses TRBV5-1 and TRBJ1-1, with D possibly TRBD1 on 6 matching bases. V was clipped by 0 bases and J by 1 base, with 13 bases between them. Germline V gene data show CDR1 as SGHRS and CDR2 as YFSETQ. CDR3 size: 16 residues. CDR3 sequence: CASSLAPGTPNTEAFF. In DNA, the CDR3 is TGCGCCAGCAGCTTGGCCCCCGGGACACCGAACACTGAAGCTTTCTTT.

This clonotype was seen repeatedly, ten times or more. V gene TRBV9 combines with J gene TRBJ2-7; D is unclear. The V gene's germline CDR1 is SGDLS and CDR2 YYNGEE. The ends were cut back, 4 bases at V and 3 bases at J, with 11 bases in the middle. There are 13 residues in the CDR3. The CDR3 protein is CASSPDPDYEQYF. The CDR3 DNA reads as TGTGCCAGCAGCCCGGACCCCGACTACGAGCAGTACTTC. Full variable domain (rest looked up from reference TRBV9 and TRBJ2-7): DSGVTQTPKHLITATGQRVTLRCSPRSGDLSVYWYQQSLDQGLQFLIQYYNGEERAKGNILERFSAQQFPDLHSELNLSSLELGDSALYFCASSPDPDYEQYFGPGTRLTVT.

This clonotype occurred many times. DNA for the CDR3: TGTGCCAGCACCGATCCGGGACAGGGAAATGAAAAACTGTTTTTT. The encoded protein is CASTDPGQGNEKLFF. This chain connects TRBV6-6 to TRBJ1-4; TRBD1 matches at 9 bases. The V and J ends lost 7 bases and 5 bases, in that order; junction bases with no gene match: 8. The CDR3 loop spans 15 amino acids. Germline V gene data show CDR1 as MNHNY and CDR2 as SVGAGI (reference sequence).

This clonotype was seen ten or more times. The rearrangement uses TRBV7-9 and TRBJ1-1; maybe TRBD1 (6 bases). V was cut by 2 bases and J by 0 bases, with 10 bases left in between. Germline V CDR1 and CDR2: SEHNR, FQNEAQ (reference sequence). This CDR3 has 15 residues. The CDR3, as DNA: TGTGCCAGCAGCTTACAGGGGATACTGAACACTGAAGCTTTCTTT. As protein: CASSLQGILNTEAFF.